These T cell receptor beta chains were read from a single sample in a study of CD8+ T cells in alopecia areata. Only in-frame clones appear in the TCRdb table, and some are missing; sequencing was by immunoSEQ multiplex PCR. The data show under 300,000 clones, around two thirds seen once. The source was CD4+ T cells sorted from blood, collected at week 0. The receptors derive from a human donor with alopecia areata. Both conserved end residues are part of each CDR3. D genes are given only for firm matches. Size values are once, few and many counts, or a class for expanded clones, and some rows have none.

size: many; D: .; J: TRBJ2-7; V: TRBV5-1; DNA: TGCGCCAGCAGCTTGGATTGGTCCCCCGACTACGAGCAGTACTTC; CDR3: CASSLDWSPDYEQYF
size: .; D: .; J: TRBJ1-2; V: TRBV2; DNA: TGTGCCAGCACCAATACTAACTATGGCTACACCTTC; CDR3: CASTNTNYGYTF
size: .; D: .; J: TRBJ2-4; V: TRBV29-1; DNA: TGCAGCGTTGAACTGGTAGCCAAAAACATTCAGTACTTC; CDR3: CSVELVAKNIQYF
size: .; D: TRBD1; J: TRBJ2-7; V: TRBV9; DNA: TGTGCCAGCAGCGCTGCCCCGGGACAGGGCCACGAGCAGTACTTC; CDR3: CASSAAPGQGHEQYF
size: once; D: .; J: TRBJ2-3; V: TRBV27; DNA: TGTGCCAGCTCAGACCACTCTAGTCAATTCCGTCATTTT; CDR3: CASSDHSSQFRHF
size: .; D: .; J: TRBJ2-1; V: TRBV5-1; DNA: TGCGCCAGCAGCAGCCGTAGGGTTAGCTCCTACAATGAGCAGTTCTTC; CDR3: CASSSRRVSSYNEQFF
size: .; D: TRBD1; J: TRBJ1-1; V: TRBV30; DNA: TGTGCCTACACAACAGGGGGCAGGAACACTGAAGCTTTCTTT; CDR3: CAYTTGGRNTEAFF
size: .; D: .; J: TRBJ2-5; V: TRBV30; DNA: TGTGCCTGGAGTGCCGGGGGCTCGGGGACCCAGTACTTC; CDR3: CAWSAGGSGTQYF
size: .; D: .; J: TRBJ1-6; V: TRBV6-5; DNA: TGTGCCAGCAGTTACTCGAGTCGGAGGCCCCTCCACTTT; CDR3: CASSYSSRRPLHF
size: few; D: .; J: TRBJ2-3; V: TRBV10-3; DNA: TGTGCCATCAGGTCGGGGGTCGCAGATACGCAGTATTTT; CDR3: CAIRSGVADTQYF
size: .; D: .; J: TRBJ2-3; V: TRBV9; DNA: TGTGCCAGCAGCCCCCTAGAAGATACGCAGTATTTT; CDR3: CASSPLEDTQYF
size: .; D: TRBD1; J: TRBJ2-7; V: TRBV7-9; DNA: TGTGCCAGCAGCCAAACAGGGGCCCACGAGCAGTACTTC; CDR3: CASSQTGAHEQYF
size: .; D: TRBD1; J: TRBJ1-2; V: TRBV7-9; DNA: TGTGCCAGCAGCTTGGGACAGGGGAACTATGGCTACACCTTC; CDR3: CASSLGQGNYGYTF
size: .; D: TRBD2; J: TRBJ2-5; V: TRBV13; DNA: TGTGCCAGCAGCATAGCGGGGGAGCATGGGACCCAGTACTTC; CDR3: CASSIAGEHGTQYF
size: .; D: TRBD1; J: TRBJ2-5; V: TRBV7-2; DNA: TGTGCCAGCAGCGGACGTTTGGTGGGACAGGGGGCATTCGGAGAGACCCAGTACTTC; CDR3: CASSGRLVGQGAFGETQYF
size: .; D: TRBD1; J: TRBJ2-3; V: TRBV7-8; DNA: TGTGCCAGCAGCGCGGACAGGCAGATAGGCTTCCCAGATACGCAGTATTTT; CDR3: CASSADRQIGFPDTQYF
size: few; D: .; J: TRBJ2-5; V: TRBV2; DNA: TGTGCCAGTCAGGGTGTCGGGGAGACCCAGTACTTC; CDR3: CASQGVGETQYF
size: .; D: TRBD1; J: TRBJ1-5; V: TRBV29-1; DNA: TGCAGCGTCGGTAACAGGGGTGGGCAGCCCCAGCATTTT; CDR3: CSVGNRGGQPQHF
size: .; D: .; J: TRBJ1-4; V: TRBV30; DNA: TGTGCCTCGGGGCAGGGAAGAGAAAAACTGTTTTTT; CDR3: CASGQGREKLFF
size: .; D: .; J: TRBJ1-2; V: TRBV29-1; DNA: TGCAGCGTTGTTTACGGTCAGGGTGGCTACACCTTC; CDR3: CSVVYGQGGYTF
size: .; D: .; J: TRBJ2-2; V: TRBV10-1; DNA: TGCGCCAGCAGTAGGGGTAGAACCGGGGAGCTGTTTTTT; CDR3: CASSRGRTGELFF
size: .; D: .; J: TRBJ2-1; V: TRBV29-1; DNA: TGCAGCGCCGCTAAGGACAGCGCGTACAATGAGCAGTTCTTC; CDR3: CSAAKDSAYNEQFF
size: few; D: .; J: TRBJ2-1; V: TRBV29-1; DNA: TGCAGCGCCAAACCTTCTAACAATGAGCAGTTCTTC; CDR3: CSAKPSNNEQFF
size: .; D: .; J: TRBJ1-6; V: TRBV18; DNA: TGTGCCAGCTCACCAGGTCCATTAAGAGATTCACCCCTCCACTTT; CDR3: CASSPGPLRDSPLHF
size: .; D: TRBD2; J: TRBJ2-5; V: TRBV11-1; DNA: TGTGCCAGCAGCCCCGTCGGCGGGACTAGACCAGAGACCCAGTACTTC; CDR3: CASSPVGGTRPETQYF
size: .; D: TRBD2; J: TRBJ2-2; V: TRBV19; DNA: TGTGCCAGTGTAACTAGCGGGGATTCGAACACCGGGGAGCTGTTTTTT; CDR3: CASVTSGDSNTGELFF
size: .; D: .; J: TRBJ1-6; V: TRBV9; DNA: TGTGCCAGCAGCGGTGGGGGTGCCTATAATTCACCCCTCCACTTT; CDR3: CASSGGGAYNSPLHF
size: few; D: .; J: TRBJ1-5; V: TRBV27; DNA: .; CDR3: CASSSSPVQPQHF
size: .; D: TRBD1; J: TRBJ2-3; V: TRBV29-1; DNA: TGCAGCGTCCTCGGGACAGGGGAACGCTCTTACACAGATACGCAGTATTTT; CDR3: CSVLGTGERSYTDTQYF
size: .; D: .; J: TRBJ2-1; V: TRBV9; DNA: TGTGCCAGCAGCGTAGGGACAGTTTACAATGAGCAGTTCTTC; CDR3: CASSVGTVYNEQFF
size: .; D: TRBD1; J: TRBJ2-1; V: TRBV29-1; DNA: TGCAGCGTTGGTGGACAGGGGAGGAATGAGCAGTTCTTC; CDR3: CSVGGQGRNEQFF
size: .; D: TRBD2; J: TRBJ2-5; V: TRBV4-1; DNA: TGCGCCAGCAGCCCCACGGGGGGGCTTCTGAGAGAGACCCAGTACTTC; CDR3: CASSPTGGLLRETQYF
size: few; D: .; J: TRBJ1-2; V: TRBV6-6; DNA: TGTGCCAGCTCCTCCGGGGGCGAGGGATACCGCTACACCTTC; CDR3: CASSSGGEGYRYTF
size: .; D: .; J: TRBJ1-5; V: TRBV5-6; DNA: TGTGCCAGCAGCTTGGGTGTTGAAAATCAGCCCCAGCATTTT; CDR3: CASSLGVENQPQHF
size: .; D: .; J: TRBJ2-1; V: TRBV30; DNA: TGTGCCTGGAGTGTAGCCCCCCAGGGCCGCCAAAGGTTCTTC; CDR3: CAWSVAPQGRQRFF
size: .; D: .; J: TRBJ2-4; V: TRBV7-9; DNA: TGTGCCAGCAGCCAAGGGGATCTTCAGTACTTC; CDR3: CASSQGDLQYF
size: .; D: .; J: TRBJ1-1; V: TRBV9; DNA: TGTGCCAGCAGCGCGTGGAACACTGAAGCTTTCTTT; CDR3: CASSAWNTEAFF
size: .; D: .; J: TRBJ1-1; V: TRBV9; DNA: TGTGCCAGCAGCGTAGCGACCTACCCTCCCGAAGCTTTCTTT; CDR3: CASSVATYPPEAFF
size: .; D: .; J: TRBJ1-1; V: TRBV29-1; DNA: TGCAGCGTTGCGGGGGAAATCAACACTGAAGCTTTCTTT; CDR3: CSVAGEINTEAFF
size: .; D: TRBD1; J: TRBJ1-5; V: TRBV7-2; DNA: TGTGCCAGCAGCTCCCAGGGGGCGCGAGGCAATCAGCCCCAGCATTTT; CDR3: CASSSQGARGNQPQHF
size: .; D: TRBD1; J: TRBJ1-2; V: TRBV2; DNA: TGTGCCAGCAGCGGACAGGGAGGAGTAAGTGGCTACACCTTC; CDR3: CASSGQGGVSGYTF
size: few; D: .; J: TRBJ2-5; V: TRBV6-1; DNA: TGTGCCAGCAGTGAACGGGGCCAAGAGACCCAGTACTTC; CDR3: CASSERGQETQYF
size: .; D: .; J: TRBJ2-7; V: TRBV30; DNA: TGTGCCTGGAGCCTAGGATTGGGGGAGCAGTACTTC; CDR3: CAWSLGLGEQYF
size: .; D: .; J: TRBJ1-1; V: TRBV5-1; DNA: TGCGCCAGCAGCTTGGAACGGCTGAACACTGAAGCTTTCTTT; CDR3: CASSLERLNTEAFF
size: .; D: TRBD1; J: TRBJ1-1; V: TRBV14; DNA: TGTGCCAGCAGCCAAACCCGGGACAGGGGGCGTGTGAACACTGAAGCTTTCTTT; CDR3: CASSQTRDRGRVNTEAFF
size: .; D: .; J: TRBJ1-4; V: TRBV4-1; DNA: TGCGCCAGCAGTCAACTACCCGGTGTTGAAAAACTGTTTTTT; CDR3: CASSQLPGVEKLFF
size: .; D: .; J: TRBJ1-3; V: TRBV5-1; DNA: TGCGCCAGCAGCTTGCACTCTGGAAACACCATATATTTT; CDR3: CASSLHSGNTIYF
size: .; D: .; J: TRBJ2-5; V: TRBV5-1; DNA: TGCGCCAGCAGCTTCGGGGTCCAAGAGACCCAGTACTTC; CDR3: CASSFGVQETQYF
size: .; D: TRBD1; J: TRBJ2-7; V: TRBV27; DNA: TGTGCCAGCACCCCGACAGGGGATTTCTACGAGCAGTACTTC; CDR3: CASTPTGDFYEQYF
size: .; D: .; J: TRBJ2-2; V: TRBV6-4; DNA: TGTGCCAGCAGCCAGGGGCGGACAACCGGGGAGCTGTTTTTT; CDR3: CASSQGRTTGELFF
size: once; D: TRBD2; J: TRBJ2-7; V: TRBV4-3; DNA: TGCGCCAGCAGCCGCTTCTTCGCCAGCGGGGGGGCCTACGAGCAGTACTTC; CDR3: CASSRFFASGGAYEQYF
size: .; D: .; J: TRBJ1-1; V: TRBV27; DNA: TGTGCCAGCAGTTCGACAGTGAACACTGAAGCTTTCTTT; CDR3: CASSSTVNTEAFF
size: .; D: .; J: TRBJ1-2; V: TRBV7-9; DNA: TGTGCCAGCAGCCGAGAACGGGGGGCGGATGGCTACACCTTC; CDR3: CASSRERGADGYTF